A single sample gave rise to the 27 T cell receptor beta chains below, sequenced in a study of cytomegalovirus exposure and HLA in healthy donors. The PCR was carried out with 60 Vbeta primers and 13 Jbeta primers. Here immunoSEQ multiplex PCR was the method, and the copy in TCRdb shows in-frame clones only, minus some. The sample contains about 190,000 clones, roughly 90% of which appear only once. Material: PBMCs. These receptor sequences come from a boy aged 2 to 10 in good health and CMV-seronegative.

The chain is built from TRBV9 and TRBJ2-3; 12 bases fit TRBD1. This CDR3 has 16 amino acids. Trimming took 2 bases from V and 5 from J; bases not matched to a gene: 6. The germline gives CDR1 SGDLS, CDR2 YYNGEE. The CDR3 is CASSVAGQGARDTQYF. CDR3 bases: TGTGCCAGCAGCGTGGCGGGACAGGGGGCCAGAGATACGCAGTATTTT.

V and J are TRBV13 and TRBJ2-1; no reliable D call. V was shortened by 3 bases and J by 6 bases, with 9 bases between the two germline ends. This CDR3 spans 13 amino acids. Looked up from germline, CDR1 is PRHDT and CDR2 is FYEKMQ (reference sequence). The CDR3: CASSFLTTNEQFF. The CDR3, as DNA: TGTGCCAGCAGCTTCCTCACTACCAATGAGCAGTTCTTC.

CDR3 sequence (DNA): TGTGCCAGCGCGGATCCAGGGTCACTCTTCGGCTACACCTTC. Its protein product is CASADPGSLFGYTF. The chain joins TRBV6-6 to TRBJ1-2, with D possibly TRBD1 on 5 matching bases. CDR3 size: 14 residues. With 8 bases removed from V and 8 bases from J, the gap between germline ends came to 21 bases. The germline gives CDR1 MNHNY, CDR2 SVGAGI (reference sequence).

The chain has TRBV27 and TRBJ2-1; 13 positions agree with TRBD2. The CDR3 covers 14 residues. V gave up 3 bases and J gave up 12 bases; unmatched junction bases: 5. Looked up from germline, CDR1 is MNHEY and CDR2 is SMNVEV (reference sequence). CDR3 DNA: TGTGCCAGCAGTTTGCGGACTAGCGGGAGCGGGCAGTTCTTC. The encoded protein is CASSLRTSGSGQFF.

The rearrangement uses TRBV9 and TRBJ1-4; no reliable D call. The germline CDR1 and CDR2 sequences are SGDLS and YYNGEE. The CDR3 contains 14 residues. The germline V and J ends were trimmed by 0 bases and 8 bases, with 11 bases remaining between them. CDR3 DNA: TGTGCCAGCAGCGTAGCCGCGGGTCGCGAAAAACTGTTTTTT. This encodes CASSVAAGREKLFF.

The rearrangement joins TRBV5-1 to TRBJ1-1; D is possibly TRBD1 (5 bases). From germline, CDR1 is SGHRS and CDR2 YFSETQ. The CDR3 has 14 amino acids. V was shortened by 4 bases and J by 2 bases, with 12 bases between the two germline ends. The DNA of the CDR3 is TGCGCCAGCAGCCTACGACAGATTAACACTGAAGCTTTCTTT. The encoded protein is CASSLRQINTEAFF.

The chain uses TRBV9 and TRBJ1-6; 10 bases fit TRBD1. The V gene's germline CDR1 is SGDLS and CDR2 YYNGEE. Trimming removed 4 bases from V and 8 bases from J; junction bases left unmatched: 6. The CDR3 is made up of 15 amino acids. CDR3 nucleotides: TGTGCCAGCAGCTTATCCGACAGGGGGCATTCACCCCTCCACTTT. Its protein product is CASSLSDRGHSPLHF.

The chain is built from TRBV30 and TRBJ1-2; tentatively, D is TRBD1 (6 bases). The CDR3 is 14 amino acids. V was shortened by 0 bases and J by 4 bases, with 12 bases between the two germline ends. Germline V gene lookup returns CDR1 GTSNPN and CDR2 SVGIG (reference sequence). The CDR3 here is CAWSVRGGTYGYTF. CDR3 in DNA: TGTGCCTGGAGTGTAAGGGGGGGAACCTATGGCTACACCTTC.

V usage is TRBV6-1 and J usage is TRBJ1-5; 9 bases match TRBD1. The V gene end was trimmed by 1 base and the J gene end by 9 bases; junction bases not matched to a gene: 4. Germline V gene sequence: CDR1 MNHNS, CDR2 SASEGT. The CDR3 sequence is 14 residues long. The CDR3 nucleotides are TGTGCCAGCAGTGAAGTTACAGGGGGCCCGCCCCAGCATTTT. Translation: CASSEVTGGPPQHF.

This chain connects TRBV7-2 to TRBJ1-3, with TRBD1 matching over 9 bases. The end of the DNA aligns better with TRBJ2-2, so the J call may be wrong. This CDR3 is built from 15 residues. Germline CDR1 reads SGHTA; CDR2 reads FQGNSA. The CDR3 protein is CASSGQGRFAGELFF. Written as DNA, the CDR3 is TGTGCCAGCAGCGGACAGGGGAGGTTCGCCGGGGAGCTGTTTTTT.

This clone has only one observation. The chain combines TRBV5-5 with TRBJ1-2; D is perhaps TRBD1 (6 bases). CDR1 and CDR2 from the germline V gene are SGHKS and YYEKEE (reference sequence). Trimming pared 7 bases from V and 5 bases from J, leaving 18 bases between. The CDR3 sequence is 14 residues long. The CDR3 region is CASGRGPSPYGYTF. The CDR3 DNA is TGTGCCAGCGGCAGGGGACCGTCCCCTTATGGCTACACCTTC. Supplemented by reference TRBV5-5 and TRBJ1-2, the full variable domain reads DAGVTQSPTHLIKTRGQQVTLRCSPISGHKSVSWYQQVLGQGPQFIFQYYEKEERGRGNFPDRFSARQFPNYSSELNVNALLLGDSALYLCASGRGPSPYGYTFGSGTRLTVV.

This chain connects TRBV30 to TRBJ1-5, with D perhaps TRBD1 (5 bases). V lost 0 bases, J lost 3 bases, and 6 bases lay in between. The CDR3 length is 13 residues. Germline V CDR1 and CDR2: GTSNPN, SVGIG (reference sequence). CDR3 nucleotides: TGTGCCTGGAGTGTAGGGGACAATCAGCCCCAGCATTTT. Translated, it gives CAWSVGDNQPQHF.

The chain uses TRBV7-3 and TRBJ1-2, with D unclear. The ends were cut back, 5 bases at V and 4 bases at J, with 14 bases in the middle. The CDR3 is 14 amino acids. Per the germline V gene, CDR1 is SGHTA and CDR2 is FQGTGA. The CDR3 nucleotides are TGTGCCAGCAGCCCCTCCGCGGGCGGCTATGGCTACACCTTC. Amino acid sequence: CASSPSAGGYGYTF.

The chain has TRBV6-1 and TRBJ2-5; D is perhaps TRBD1 (6 bases). Trimming left V 2 bases short and J 2 bases short, with 12 bases between. The CDR3 length is 15 residues. Germline V gene data show CDR1 as MNHNS and CDR2 as SASEGT. As DNA, the CDR3 is TGTGCCAGCAGTGAACAGGGGCGTCTACAAGAGACCCAGTACTTC. This sequence encodes CASSEQGRLQETQYF.

The gene calls are TRBV10-3 and TRBJ2-7, with D perhaps matching TRBD1 (6 bases). The V gene's germline CDR1 is ENHRY and CDR2 SYGVKD. With 6 bases removed from V and 5 bases from J, the gap between germline ends came to 14 bases. The CDR3 has 13 residues. CDR3 in DNA: TGTGCCATCAGGTCTGGACAGCTCGACGAGCAGTACTTC. Protein sequence: CAIRSGQLDEQYF.

V and J are TRBV28 and TRBJ1-1; possibly TRBD1 for D (5 bases). The V gene's germline CDR1 is MDHEN and CDR2 SYDVKM. The CDR3 runs to 13 residues. The V end lost 7 bases, the J end lost 0 bases, and 9 bases lay between the germline ends. The CDR3 DNA follows: TGTGCCAGCACCGACAGCATGAACACTGAAGCTTTCTTT. It translates to CASTDSMNTEAFF.

The chain employs TRBV15 and TRBJ2-1; a weak D match, TRBD1 (5 bases). The ends were cut back, 0 bases at V and 6 bases at J, with 18 bases in the middle. CDR3 length: 17 amino acids. Germline CDR1 and CDR2: LNHNV and YYDKDF (reference sequence). The CDR3: CATSRDWQGSWINEQFF. CDR3 nucleotides: TGTGCCACCAGCAGAGATTGGCAGGGATCGTGGATCAATGAGCAGTTCTTC.

The J gene is TRBJ2-3, the V gene TRBV6-6; the match to TRBD2 covers 8 bases. V gave up 2 bases and J gave up 1 base; unmatched junction bases: 2. The CDR3 is made up of 15 amino acids. From germline, CDR1 is MNHNY and CDR2 SVGAGI (reference sequence). The CDR3 here is CASSYGLAGTDTQYF. DNA of the CDR3: TGTGCCAGCAGTTACGGACTAGCTGGCACAGATACGCAGTATTTT.

The rearrangement links TRBV12-5 to TRBJ1-2; TRBD1 matches at 8 bases. Unmatched junction bases numbered 5, after V lost 5 bases and J lost 6 bases. Per the germline V gene, CDR1 is LGHNT and CDR2 is FRNRAP. This CDR3 contains 13 residues. The CDR3 here is CASGLGTGHGYTF. CDR3 DNA: TGTGCTAGTGGTCTCGGGACAGGACATGGCTACACCTTC.

The J gene is TRBJ2-7, the V gene TRBV27; no clear D gene. The CDR3 loop spans 14 amino acids. From germline, CDR1 is MNHEY and CDR2 SMNVEV (reference sequence). Trimming pared 1 base from V and 0 bases from J, leaving 7 bases between. The CDR3 DNA is TGTGCCAGCAGTTTATTCGGCGGCTCCTACGAGCAGTACTTC. Translating it yields CASSLFGGSYEQYF.

The V and J genes are TRBV27 and TRBJ1-3; TRBD1 aligns across 7 bases. Germline V gene lookup returns CDR1 MNHEY and CDR2 SMNVEV (reference sequence). The CDR3 is 17 residues long. Trimming at V came to 5 bases and at J to 1 base, leaving 11 bases not matched to a gene. The CDR3 region is CASSPRQGLASGNTIYF. The DNA for the CDR3 is TGTGCCAGCAGTCCCCGACAGGGTTTGGCGTCTGGAAACACCATATATTTT.

The J gene is TRBJ1-5, the V gene TRBV7-2; 8 bases are shared with TRBD1. The CDR3 contains 14 residues. With 6 bases clipped from V and 4 bases from J, the junction kept 5 bases outside the gene matches. CDR1 SGHTA and CDR2 FQGNSA come from the germline V gene. The DNA for the CDR3 is TGTGCCAGCAGGCCGGGACAGGTGAATCAGCCCCAGCATTTT. Protein: CASRPGQVNQPQHF. Complete variable domain (other parts from reference TRBV7-2 and TRBJ1-5): GAGVSQSPSNKVTEKGKDVELRCDPISGHTALYWYRQSLGQGLEFLIYFQGNSAPDKSGLPSDRFSAERTGGSVSTLTIQRTQQEDSAVYLCASRPGQVNQPQHFGDGTRLSIL.

The rearrangement joins TRBV19 to TRBJ2-7; tentatively, D is TRBD2 (6 bases). Germline V gives CDR1 LNHDA, CDR2 SQIVND (reference sequence). The V gene lost 2 bases and the J gene lost 5 bases, with 10 bases spanning the gap. The CDR3 extends over 13 amino acids. The CDR3 DNA reads as TGTGCCAGTAGTATAACGGGGGTAGACGAGCAGTACTTC. Amino acid sequence: CASSITGVDEQYF. The variable domain in full, completed from reference TRBV19 and TRBJ2-7, reads DGGITQSPKYLFRKEGQNVTLSCEQNLNHDAMYWYRQDPGQGLRLIYYSQIVNDFQKGDIAEGYSVSREKKESFPLTVTSAQKNPTAFYLCASSITGVDEQYFGPGTRLTVT.

The chain uses TRBV7-9 and TRBJ2-6; 10 nucleotides line up with TRBD1. V was clipped by 1 base and J by 0 bases; unmatched bases: 3. Germline CDR1 reads SEHNR; CDR2 reads FQNEAQ (reference sequence). The CDR3 consists of 18 residues. The CDR3 is CASSLVGTGDSGANVLTF. The CDR3, as DNA: TGTGCCAGCAGCTTAGTAGGGACAGGGGACTCTGGGGCCAACGTCCTGACTTTC.

V gene TRBV19 combines with J gene TRBJ1-1; tentative D call: TRBD1 (5 bases). The ends were cut back, 8 bases at V and 4 bases at J, with 20 bases in the middle. CDR3 length: 15 residues. CDR1 is LNHDA, CDR2 SQIVND, per germline (reference sequence). The CDR3 DNA is TGTGCCAGTCAGGGCAGGCTCTCTCTGGGCACTGAAGCTTTCTTT. Encoded protein: CASQGRLSLGTEAFF.

This clone was seen a single time. The rearrangement links TRBV28 to TRBJ2-1, with TRBD2 matching over 11 bases. In germline, CDR1 is MDHEN, CDR2 SYDVKM. There are 15 residues in the CDR3. The J segment lost 4 bases and the V segment lost 7 bases, leaving 6 bases of the junction unmatched. Here the CDR3 reads CASTPGTSGYNEQFF. CDR3 nucleotides: TGTGCCAGCACCCCTGGGACTAGCGGTTACAATGAGCAGTTCTTC. Looking up the rest from reference TRBV28 and TRBJ2-1 gives the full variable domain: DVKVTQSSRYLVKRTGEKVFLECVQDMDHENMFWYRQDPGLGLRLIYFSYDVKMKEKGDIPEGYSVSREKKERFSLILESASTNQTSMYLCASTPGTSGYNEQFFGPGTRLTVL.

The chain is built from TRBV6-5 and TRBJ2-7; a weak D match, TRBD1 (6 bases). The germline V gene encodes CDR1 MNHEY and CDR2 SVGAGI. V dropped 6 bases and J dropped 5 bases, with 17 bases sitting between them. The CDR3 is 14 residues long. The DNA for the CDR3 is TGTGCCAGCAGGAACTCCAACAGGGTCCACGAGCAGTACTTC. This sequence encodes CASRNSNRVHEQYF.